Listed here are 27 T cell receptor beta chains from one sample, sequenced in a study of beta chain features in type 1 diabetes. Study-wide results and caveats: TCRB CDR3 length was moderately but significantly reduced in all four CD4+ subsets of Type 1 diabetes patients.

The antigens for these receptors are not known. Sequencing targeted expressed TCRB transcripts, as all isolated RNA had been reverse transcribed. Sequencing used immunoSEQ multiplex PCR; TCRdb keeps in-frame clones, though not all of them. The table includes about 650,000 clones, under 15% detected once. Specimen: naive CD4+ T cells from blood. The receptors were gathered from a man aged 30 to 45 with type 1 diabetes.

This clone was observed a few times. The V and J genes are TRBV2 and TRBJ1-1, with D maybe TRBD1 (5 bases). The CDR3 length is 14 residues. CDR1 is SNHLY and CDR2 is FYNNEI in the germline V gene. V was trimmed by 5 bases and J by 0 bases, leaving 10 bases between them. CDR3 nucleotide sequence: TGTGCCAGCAGTCTCAGGGCGGTGAACACTGAAGCTTTCTTT. Its translation: CASSLRAVNTEAFF.

V usage is TRBV6-5 and J usage is TRBJ2-5; D call uncertain. The germline V and J ends were trimmed by 2 bases and 2 bases, with 6 bases remaining between them. This CDR3 has 13 residues. CDR1 is MNHEY, CDR2 SVGAGI, per germline. This CDR3 is CASSYPPQETQYF. DNA for the CDR3: TGTGCCAGCAGTTACCCTCCGCAAGAGACCCAGTACTTC.

The genes are TRBV19 and TRBJ2-6; D unresolved. Trimming cost V 5 bases and J 0 bases, with 5 bases left between them. This CDR3 has 14 amino acids. Germline V gene sequence: CDR1 LNHDA, CDR2 SQIVND (reference sequence). The CDR3 DNA reads as TGTGCCAGTAGTGTCAGCTCTGGGGCCAACGTCCTGACTTTC. Translated, it gives CASSVSSGANVLTF.

The V call is TRBV30, the J call TRBJ1-2, with a tentative D call TRBD1 (6 bases). Between the trimmed V and J ends, which lost 1 base and 10 bases, there was a span of 13 bases. The CDR3 is 12 amino acids. Germline CDR1 and CDR2: GTSNPN and SVGIG (reference sequence). This chain's CDR3 is CAWSATGFLYTF. In nucleotides, the CDR3 is TGTGCCTGGAGTGCGACAGGCTTCCTCTACACCTTC.

The J gene is TRBJ1-2, the V gene TRBV11-3; 7 bases are shared with TRBD1. V lost 6 bases to trimming and J lost 2 bases; unmatched junction nucleotides: 6. Germline assignment: CDR1 SGHNT and CDR2 YENEEA. This CDR3 is built from 14 residues. Written as DNA, the CDR3 is TGTGCCAGCAGTTACCCGGGACAGAACTATGGCTACACCTTC. It is translated as CASSYPGQNYGYTF.

This clone was observed a few times. The chain carries TRBV4-1 and TRBJ1-2, with 7 bases aligning to TRBD1. Losses at the gene ends were 2 bases for V and 3 bases for J; bases not matched to a gene: 6. This CDR3 spans 15 amino acids. Germline V lookup: CDR1 MGHRA, CDR2 YSYEKL. CDR3 amino acids: CASSQTPGGYYGYTF. The CDR3 bases are TGCGCCAGCAGCCAAACCCCAGGGGGTTACTATGGCTACACCTTC.

The sample holds a few counts of this clone. The rearrangement uses TRBV23-1 and TRBJ2-7; D is possibly TRBD1 or TRBD2 (6 bases each). TRBV23-1 is an ORF for which the function is uncertain. V was trimmed by 3 bases and J by 2 bases, leaving 20 bases between them. The CDR3 runs 17 residues. CDR3 region: CASSQGARDKPTYEQYF. The CDR3 bases are TGCGCCAGCAGTCAGGGTGCGCGGGACAAACCTACCTACGAGCAGTACTTC.

The chain recombines TRBV7-9 with TRBJ2-1; TRBD1 might be the D (5 bases). CDR1 and CDR2 (germline): SEHNR, FQNEAQ (reference sequence). The CDR3 loop spans 14 amino acids. V was shortened by 2 bases and J by 6 bases, with 11 bases between the two germline ends. CDR3 loop: CASSLSQGSNEQFF. The CDR3 DNA reads as TGTGCCAGCAGCTTAAGCCAGGGAAGCAATGAGCAGTTCTTC.

The V call is TRBV28, the J call TRBJ2-5; TRBD1 might be the D (5 bases). The CDR3 runs 15 residues. Germline CDR1 reads MDHEN; CDR2 reads SYDVKM. The V gene lost 1 base and the J gene lost 3 bases, with 12 bases spanning the gap. The CDR3 protein is CASSLYGAAKETQYF. Written as DNA, the CDR3 is TGTGCCAGCAGTTTATATGGGGCAGCAAAAGAGACCCAGTACTTC.

This clone turned up a few times. CDR3: CAWSVFGEKLFF. DNA for the CDR3: TGTGCCTGGAGTGTATTCGGGGAAAAACTGTTTTTT. J is TRBJ1-4 and V is TRBV30; unclear D gene. The germline V and J ends were trimmed by 0 bases and 8 bases, with 7 bases remaining between them. This CDR3 has 12 residues. Germline V CDR1 and CDR2: GTSNPN, SVGIG (reference sequence).

This clone has only a few counts. The chain joins TRBV10-3 to TRBJ2-3; 7 nucleotides agree with TRBD1. In germline, CDR1 is ENHRY, CDR2 SYGVKD. With V trimmed by 10 bases and J by 4 bases, 11 bases remained unmatched. CDR3 size: 14 residues. This chain's CDR3 is CASTGDGQADTQYF. For the CDR3, the DNA is TGTGCCAGTACCGGCGACGGACAGGCAGATACGCAGTATTTT.

This clone has just a few counts. This chain uses TRBV6-6 with TRBJ1-5; 7 nucleotides agree with TRBD1. Germline trimming cut 6 bases from V and 3 bases from J; bases unmatched to any gene: 5. The CDR3 loop spans 14 amino acids. The V gene's germline CDR1 is MNHNY and CDR2 SVGAGI (reference sequence). CDR3 in amino acids: CASSRDSFNQPQHF. The CDR3 region has the DNA TGTGCCAGCAGCCGGGACAGTTTCAATCAGCCCCAGCATTTT.

The chain employs TRBV11-2 and TRBJ2-5, with D unresolved. The V and J ends lost 3 bases and 1 base respectively, with 3 bases between them. The CDR3 spans 12 residues. Looked up from germline, CDR1 is SGHAT and CDR2 is FQNNGV. CDR3 nucleotide sequence: TGTGCCAGCAGCTTTTCCCAAGAGACCCAGTACTTC. This sequence encodes CASSFSQETQYF.

The table lists this clone with a few counts. V is TRBV30 and J is TRBJ2-7; D may be TRBD1 (5 bases). The CDR3 extends over 12 amino acids. Per the germline V gene, CDR1 is GTSNPN and CDR2 is SVGIG (reference sequence). The ends were cut back, 0 bases at V and 2 bases at J, with 5 bases in the middle. CDR3 sequence reads: CAWSVQAYEQYF. The DNA of the CDR3 is TGTGCCTGGAGTGTACAGGCCTACGAGCAGTACTTC.

The chain employs TRBV7-9 and TRBJ2-5, with a tentative D call TRBD2 (6 bases). Per germline, CDR1 SEHNR and CDR2 FQNEAQ (reference sequence). This CDR3 has 14 amino acids. Trimming shortened V by 5 bases and J by 4 bases, and 14 bases separated the two germline ends. CDR3 DNA sequence: TGTGCCAGCAGCGTACCGGGACTCAGAGAGACCCAGTACTTC. Its translation: CASSVPGLRETQYF.

The chain couples TRBV5-1 to TRBJ1-6; a weak D match, TRBD1 (5 bases). The ends were cut back, 3 bases at V and 6 bases at J, with 19 bases in the middle. Germline V gene data show CDR1 as SGHRS and CDR2 as YFSETQ. This CDR3 is 17 amino acids long. CDR3: CASSSGSSGRSNSPLHF. CDR3 coding DNA: TGCGCCAGCAGCTCGGGCTCGTCGGGACGGAGTAATTCACCCCTCCACTTT.

This chain joins TRBV7-2 and TRBJ2-1; the match to TRBD2 covers 8 bases. CDR1 and CDR2 from the germline V gene are SGHTA and FQGNSA. V gave up 5 bases and J gave up 4 bases; unmatched junction bases: 7. The length of the CDR3 is 15 residues. The CDR3 DNA is TGTGCCAGCAGCGATCGGGAGGGAGGATACAATGAGCAGTTCTTC. Protein product: CASSDREGGYNEQFF.

The rearrangement joins TRBV9 to TRBJ2-1, with TRBD2 matching 12 bases. Germline values: CDR1 SGDLS, CDR2 YYNGEE. After removal of 0 bases from V and 7 bases from J, the junction contained 5 bases not matched to a gene. The CDR3 covers 16 residues. CDR3 region: CASSVALAGGENEQFF. The DNA for the CDR3 is TGTGCCAGCAGCGTAGCACTAGCGGGGGGAGAGAATGAGCAGTTCTTC.

The rearrangement uses TRBV28 and TRBJ1-5; D ambiguous. The germline gives CDR1 MDHEN, CDR2 SYDVKM. V was trimmed by 1 base and J by 15 bases, leaving 10 bases between them. The CDR3 sequence is 11 residues long. CDR3 DNA sequence: TGTGCCAGCAGTTTATATAGGGAACCGCATTTT. Translated: CASSLYREPHF.

This clone was detected a few times. V gene TRBV27 combines with J gene TRBJ1-6; 7 bases match TRBD1. The CDR3 runs to 15 residues. V lost 5 bases and J lost 8; bases outside the gene matches: 9. Germline V CDR1 and CDR2: MNHEY, SMNVEV (reference sequence). The CDR3 nucleotides are TGTGCCAGCAGTCCCAGGACCCAGGGGGATTCACCCCTCCACTTT. Its protein is CASSPRTQGDSPLHF.

V gene TRBV30 combines with J gene TRBJ2-7; D gene ambiguous. Trimming removed 2 bases at V and 5 bases at J, with 13 bases between. Germline CDR1 GTSNPN, CDR2 SVGIG (reference sequence). The CDR3 contains 13 residues. CDR3 in DNA: TGTGCCTGGAGTTTCACCGGCGCCGACGAGCAGTACTTC. Protein sequence: CAWSFTGADEQYF.

This clone was found a few times. The rearrangement uses TRBV27 and TRBJ2-5; 8 bases line up with TRBD1. J lost 1 base, V lost 3 bases, and 19 bases had no gene match. Germline V gene sequence: CDR1 MNHEY, CDR2 SMNVEV (reference sequence). CDR3 length equals 20 residues. The CDR3 reads CASSFTLPLGTGGIQETQYF. The CDR3 DNA reads TGTGCCAGCAGTTTTACCCTCCCCCTCGGGACAGGCGGAATCCAAGAGACCCAGTACTTC.

In its sample, this clone was seen a few times. This chain connects TRBV11-2 to TRBJ1-5, with D possibly matching TRBD1 (6 bases). The CDR3 extends over 16 amino acids. The V end was cut by 3 bases, the J end by 4 bases, with 16 bases between. Germline V gives CDR1 SGHAT, CDR2 FQNNGV. As DNA, the CDR3 is TGTGCCAGCAGCTTGATTGGGGGGACAAATAATCAGCCCCAGCATTTT. Translating gives CASSLIGGTNNQPQHF.

This clone was seen a handful of times. The chain combines TRBV19 with TRBJ1-1; no definite D call. Trimming stripped 7 bases from V and 1 base from J, with 10 bases between. Germline V gives CDR1 LNHDA, CDR2 SQIVND (reference sequence). There are 13 residues in the CDR3. CDR3 nucleotides: TGTGCCAGTATCCGGCACCAGAACACTGAAGCTTTCTTT. It codes for CASIRHQNTEAFF.

This chain links TRBV27 with TRBJ1-6, with no clear D. CDR1 is MNHEY, CDR2 SMNVEV, per germline (reference sequence). This CDR3 has 14 residues. V lost 5 bases and J 0 bases, leaving 5 bases between the germline ends. CDR3 amino acids: CASSVSSYNSPLHF. Here the CDR3 DNA reads TGTGCCAGCAGTGTGAGCTCCTATAATTCACCCCTCCACTTT.

This clone has only a few counts. V is TRBV7-7 and J is TRBJ2-3, with TRBD2 matching over 7 bases. Germline CDR1 and CDR2: SSHAT and FNYEAQ (reference sequence). V shed 1 base, J shed 6 bases, and the junction held 7 bases outside the gene matches. CDR3 length equals 15 residues. CDR3 in amino acids: CASSLGGGISDTQYF. The CDR3 coding sequence is TGTGCCAGCAGCTTAGGCGGGGGAATATCGGATACGCAGTATTTT.

The chain employs TRBV4-3 and TRBJ2-1; tentative D call: TRBD2 (6 bases). V was shortened by 1 base and J by 4 bases, with 17 bases between the two germline ends. CDR1 is LGHNA and CDR2 is YSLEER in the germline V gene. The CDR3 consists of 17 residues. CDR3 loop: CASSQGSAGLQYNEQFF. The CDR3, as DNA: TGCGCCAGCAGCCAAGGGTCCGCGGGGCTTCAGTACAATGAGCAGTTCTTC.